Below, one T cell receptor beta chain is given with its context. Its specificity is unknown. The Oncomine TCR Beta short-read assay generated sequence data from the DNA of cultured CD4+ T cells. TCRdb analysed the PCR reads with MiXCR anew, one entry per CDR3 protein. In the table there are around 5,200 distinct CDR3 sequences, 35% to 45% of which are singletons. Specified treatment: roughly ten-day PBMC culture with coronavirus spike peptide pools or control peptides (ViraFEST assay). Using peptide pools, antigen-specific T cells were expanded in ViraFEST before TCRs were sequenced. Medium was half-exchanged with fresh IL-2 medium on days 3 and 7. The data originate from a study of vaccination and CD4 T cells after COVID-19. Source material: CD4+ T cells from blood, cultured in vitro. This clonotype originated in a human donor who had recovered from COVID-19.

For the CDR3, the DNA is TGTGCCAGCAATCTGGGGAGGACTAGCGGGAGAACAGATACGCAGTATTTT. As protein: CASNLGRTSGRTDTQYF. This sequence joins TRBV12-3 or TRBV12-4 and TRBJ2-3; 13 nucleotides align to TRBD2. Trimming took 7 bases from V and 3 from J; bases not matched to a gene: 10. The CDR3 extends over 17 amino acids.